This record covers a single T cell receptor (beta chain). This sample was taken from a study of T cells expressing NK-cell markers. Overall study: CD3+CD56+NKG2C+, CD3+CD56+NKG2C- and CD3+CD56-NKG2C+ T cells, once sorted, supplied the TCR beta repertoires.

The CDR3 contains 12 residues. CDR1 and CDR2 from the germline V gene are SGHRS and YFSETQ. cDNA encoding TCR beta was synthesized via 5'RACE template switching incorporating UMIs. TCRdb re-called the 5' RACE reads; one entry per CDR3 protein, DNA not given. The sample totals some 500,000 distinct CDR3 sequences. Sequenced sample: blood T cells: a sorted CD56 or NKG2C T cell subset, CD4+ or CD8+ T cells, or bulk PBMC T cells (not recorded which). The receptor's source is a woman between 45 and 65 years old in good health. This chain uses TRBV5-1 with TRBJ1-1. This CDR3 is CASSLKTEEAFF. Variable domain in full (rest from reference TRBV5-1 and TRBJ1-1): KAGVTQTPRYLIKTRGQQVTLSCSPISGHRSVSWYQQTPGQGLQFLFEYFSETQRNKGNFPGRFSGRQFSNSRSEMNVSTLELGDSALYLCASSLKTEEAFFGQGTRLTVV.